These 31 T cell receptor beta chains were sequenced from one sample in a study of control samples from healthy donors and cancer patients. Here immunoSEQ multiplex PCR was the method, and the copy in TCRdb shows in-frame clones only, minus some. The sample records some 120,000 clones, roughly 90% being singletons. Sequenced material: blood. The receptor source for this set is a man between 18 and 29 years old in good health.

The rearrangement uses TRBV6-5 and TRBJ1-1; weak D call: TRBD1 (6 bases). V was pared by 6 bases and J by 8 bases, with 22 bases between. The germline V gene encodes CDR1 MNHEY and CDR2 SVGAGI. This CDR3 is 15 amino acids long. The CDR3 DNA reads TGTGCCAGCAGGCGGGACAATAGGGGGGTATACGAAGCTTTCTTT. Its protein is CASRRDNRGVYEAFF.

The rearrangement uses TRBV20-1 and TRBJ2-1; no definite D call. From germline, CDR1 is DFQATT and CDR2 SNEGSKA (reference sequence). The CDR3 runs to 11 residues. The V end was cut by 6 bases, the J end by 3 bases, with 6 bases between. Written as DNA, the CDR3 is TGCAGTGCGATCCTCTACAATGAGCAGTTCTTC. Amino acids: CSAILYNEQFF.

The V call is TRBV5-5, the J call TRBJ2-3, with 13 bases aligning to TRBD2. Germline lookup yields CDR1 SGHKS and CDR2 YYEKEE (reference sequence). The V and J ends lost 0 bases and 2 bases, in that order; junction bases with no gene match: 3. The CDR3 consists of 17 residues. CDR3 in DNA: TGTGCCAGCAGCTTGGCCGGACTAGCGGGGGCCACAGATACGCAGTATTTT. Protein product: CASSLAGLAGATDTQYF.

The count of this clone is one. This rearrangement joins TRBV6-5 to TRBJ2-7, with 7 bases lining up with TRBD1. The V gene's germline CDR1 is MNHEY and CDR2 SVGAGI. This CDR3 region has 14 residues. Losses at the gene ends were 2 bases for V and 3 bases for J; bases not matched to a gene: 4. CDR3 amino acids: CASSYGSGGYEQYF. CDR3 nucleotides: TGTGCCAGCAGTTACGGATCAGGGGGCTACGAGCAGTACTTC.

This chain connects TRBV5-1 to TRBJ2-5, with no clear D. V lost 4 bases to trimming and J lost 5 bases, with 12 bases between them. CDR3 length: 13 residues. Germline V gene data show CDR1 as SGHRS and CDR2 as YFSETQ. This CDR3 is CASSPGPSETQYF. Written as DNA, the CDR3 is TGCGCCAGCAGCCCTGGCCCTTCGGAGACCCAGTACTTC.

The chain uses TRBV29-1 and TRBJ1-2, with 7 bases lining up with TRBD1. This CDR3 has 12 amino acids. Germline CDR1 and CDR2: SQVTM and ANQGSEA. V lost 3 bases and J lost 6; bases outside the gene matches: 4. CDR3 protein: CSVDKGAHGYTF. The DNA of the CDR3 is TGCAGCGTTGATAAGGGGGCTCATGGCTACACCTTC.

V gene TRBV19 combines with J gene TRBJ1-1; TRBD1 matches 11 bases. In germline, CDR1 is LNHDA, CDR2 SQIVND (reference sequence). V was clipped by 5 bases and J by 3 bases; unmatched bases: 5. The CDR3 has 15 residues. CDR3 protein: CASSPRTGGHTEAFF. The CDR3 DNA reads TGTGCCAGTAGTCCGCGGACAGGGGGCCACACTGAAGCTTTCTTT.

The chain is built from TRBV20-1 and TRBJ1-2, with a tentative D call TRBD1 (6 bases). The CDR3 runs 11 residues. Trimming cost V 4 bases and J 10 bases, with 13 bases left between them. The germline gives CDR1 DFQATT, CDR2 SNEGSKA (reference sequence). CDR3 region: CSATRGSAYTF. The CDR3 DNA sequence: TGCAGTGCTACTAGGGGGTCTGCCTACACCTTC.

This clone was seen once. The chain has TRBV12-3 or TRBV12-4 and TRBJ1-2, with a tentative D call TRBD1 (6 bases). Trimming took 5 bases from V and 6 from J, leaving 10 bases between them. The CDR3 contains 12 residues. Here the CDR3 DNA reads TGTGCCAGCAGTCCTAGGACAGATGGCTACACCTTC. Amino acids: CASSPRTDGYTF.

The chain couples TRBV7-3 to TRBJ2-5, with TRBD2 matching over 10 bases. CDR1 is SGHTA and CDR2 is FQGTGA in the germline V gene. Losses at the gene ends were 3 bases for V and 5 bases for J; bases not matched to a gene: 6. The CDR3 covers 15 residues. The CDR3 sequence: CASSFTSGAGETQYF. CDR3 DNA: TGTGCCAGCAGCTTCACTAGCGGGGCGGGTGAGACCCAGTACTTC.

The V gene is TRBV13, the J gene TRBJ1-2; 11 bases agree with TRBD1. The germline V gene has CDR1 PRHDT and CDR2 FYEKMQ (reference sequence). This CDR3 has 17 amino acids. V was clipped by 4 bases and J by 7 bases; unmatched bases: 14. The CDR3 region is CASSSSGTGGLRGGYTF. The DNA of the CDR3 is TGTGCCAGCAGCTCCTCCGGGACAGGGGGACTCCGGGGTGGCTACACCTTC.

This chain joins TRBV3-1 (or the pseudogene TRBV3-2) and TRBJ2-7; D gene ambiguous. Germline V gene sequence: CDR1 LGHDT, CDR2 YNNKEL (reference sequence). V gave up 0 bases and J gave up 2 bases, with 8 bases separating them. The CDR3 is 14 amino acids. CDR3 DNA sequence: TGTGCCAGCAGCCAAGAAGGGTCCACCTACGAGCAGTACTTC. It translates to CASSQEGSTYEQYF.

The rearrangement uses TRBV19 and TRBJ1-1, with D possibly TRBD1 on 5 matching bases. The CDR3 is 13 residues long. In germline, CDR1 is LNHDA, CDR2 SQIVND (reference sequence). Trimming shortened V by 6 bases and J by 0 bases, and 8 bases separated the two germline ends. CDR3 region: CASRGVVNTEAFF. CDR3 DNA: TGTGCCAGTAGGGGGGTGGTGAACACTGAAGCTTTCTTT.

The J gene is TRBJ2-5, the V gene TRBV27, with no clear D. The CDR3 runs 14 residues. V lost 5 bases and J 0 bases, leaving 10 bases between the germline ends. Germline V gives CDR1 MNHEY, CDR2 SMNVEV (reference sequence). CDR3 residues: CASSQHRYQETQYF. CDR3 DNA sequence: TGTGCCAGCAGTCAACACCGGTACCAAGAGACCCAGTACTTC.

A single count supports this clone. This rearrangement joins TRBV9 to TRBJ1-6, with 7 bases that match TRBD1. With V trimmed by 0 bases and J by 7 bases, 4 bases remained unmatched. The CDR3 totals 15 residues. In germline, CDR1 is SGDLS, CDR2 YYNGEE. This CDR3 is CASSVETGLNSPLHF. The CDR3 nucleotides are TGTGCCAGCAGCGTAGAGACAGGGCTGAATTCACCCCTCCACTTT.

This chain joins TRBV6-4 and TRBJ2-5, with 16 bases that match TRBD2. V gave up 8 bases and J gave up 3 bases; unmatched junction bases: 9. This CDR3 is 17 amino acids long. Per germline, CDR1 MRHNA and CDR2 SNTAGT. CDR3 sequence reads: CASPGGTSGGAKETQYF. The CDR3 coding sequence is TGTGCCAGCCCTGGGGGGACTAGCGGGGGGGCTAAAGAGACCCAGTACTTC.

The CDR3 loop is CASSQVPPSAGGRSYGYTF. CDR3 in DNA: TGCGCCAGCAGCCAAGTTCCCCCGTCCGCAGGGGGGCGATCCTATGGCTACACCTTC. V is TRBV4-1 and J is TRBJ1-2; 7 bases map to TRBD1. The length of the CDR3 is 19 residues. Trimming at V came to 1 base and at J to 4 bases, leaving 18 bases not matched to a gene. Germline values: CDR1 MGHRA, CDR2 YSYEKL.

The table lists this clone with a few counts. V gene TRBV18 combines with J gene TRBJ1-6; tentative D call: TRBD1 (6 bases). The CDR3 has 19 amino acids. The V gene lost 3 bases and the J gene lost 4 bases, with 22 bases spanning the gap. Germline V gene sequence: CDR1 KGHSH, CDR2 LQKENI. CDR3 nucleotides: TGTGCCAGCTCACCCGAACTTAGGACAGCCGAGGGTTATAATTCACCCCTCCACTTT. Its translation is CASSPELRTAEGYNSPLHF. The complete variable domain, with remaining parts taken from reference TRBV18 and TRBJ1-6, reads NAGVMQNPRHLVRRRGQEARLRCSPMKGHSHVYWYRQLPEEGLKFMVYLQKENIIDESGMPKERFSAEFPKEGPSILRIQQVVRGDSAAYFCASSPELRTAEGYNSPLHFGNGTRLTVT.

The chain links TRBV30 to TRBJ1-3; no firm D call. Looked up from germline, CDR1 is GTSNPN and CDR2 is SVGIG (reference sequence). The V and J ends lost 0 bases and 4 bases respectively, with 10 bases between them. This CDR3 region has 14 residues. The CDR3 region has the DNA TGTGCCTGGAGTGTCCCCAGAGGGGGAAACACCATATATTTT. It yields the protein CAWSVPRGGNTIYF.

This clone was observed a handful of times. This chain connects TRBV19 to TRBJ1-2, with D perhaps matching TRBD1 (5 bases). CDR3 length: 14 amino acids. V lost 7 bases and J 3 bases, leaving 15 bases between the germline ends. Looked up from germline, CDR1 is LNHDA and CDR2 is SQIVND (reference sequence). This CDR3 reads CASIRNGGYYGYTF. The CDR3 DNA is TGTGCCAGTATAAGGAACGGGGGGTACTATGGCTACACCTTC.

The chain couples TRBV13 to TRBJ2-7; 16 nucleotides line up with TRBD2. V was pared by 5 bases and J by 7 bases, with 11 bases of the junction left unmatched. Germline CDR1 is PRHDT and CDR2 is FYEKMQ (reference sequence). The CDR3 has 17 amino acids. CDR3: CASSGPGTSGGAVEQYF. In DNA, the CDR3 is TGTGCCAGCAGCGGACCCGGGACTAGCGGGGGGGCTGTAGAGCAGTACTTC.

This chain uses TRBV6-6 with TRBJ1-1, with a tentative D call TRBD1 (6 bases). CDR1 and CDR2 from the germline V gene are MNHNY and SVGAGI (reference sequence). V gave up 4 bases and J gave up 3 bases, with 9 bases separating them. This CDR3 is 13 amino acids long. CDR3 bases: TGTGCCAGCAGTTCCAGGACAGACACTGAAGCTTTCTTT. Its translation: CASSSRTDTEAFF.

Only one count was recorded for this clone. The chain joins TRBV3-1 (or the pseudogene TRBV3-2) to TRBJ2-2; 8 bases line up with TRBD2. The CDR3 loop spans 14 amino acids. Trimming at V came to 6 bases and at J to 7 bases, leaving 7 bases not matched to a gene. Germline V gives CDR1 LGHDT, CDR2 YNNKEL (reference sequence). The DNA for the CDR3 is TGTGCCAGCAGGGACGGGGGGGCGAGCGGGGAGCTGTTTTTT. The encoded protein is CASRDGGASGELFF.

This chain connects TRBV12-5 to TRBJ2-1, with TRBD2 matching 7 bases. Germline CDR1 LGHNT, CDR2 FRNRAP. J gave up 5 bases and V 2 bases, and 12 bases lay outside the gene matches. This CDR3 comprises 17 residues. The DNA of the CDR3 is TGTGCTAGTGGTTTGAGGGCGTGGGGGGGGGATAACAATGAGCAGTTCTTC. It translates to CASGLRAWGGDNNEQFF. Complete variable domain (other parts from reference TRBV12-5 and TRBJ2-1): DARVTQTPRHKVTEMGQEVTMRCQPILGHNTVFWYRQTMMQGLELLAYFRNRAPLDDSGMPKDRFSAEMPDATLATLKIQPSEPRDSAVYFCASGLRAWGGDNNEQFFGPGTRLTVL.

The chain recombines TRBV7-3 with TRBJ1-1; D uncertain. V dropped 4 bases and J dropped 3 bases, with 9 bases sitting between them. The CDR3 length is 13 residues. From germline, CDR1 is SGHTA and CDR2 FQGTGA. This chain's CDR3 is CASSSGRDTEAFF. As DNA, the CDR3 is TGTGCCAGCAGCTCCGGACGGGACACTGAAGCTTTCTTT.

J is TRBJ1-6 and V is TRBV13; 9 bases align to TRBD1. J was trimmed by 7 bases and V by 5 bases; bases with no gene match: 12. The CDR3 contains 17 residues. Germline assignment: CDR1 PRHDT and CDR2 FYEKMQ (reference sequence). In nucleotides, the CDR3 is TGTGCCAGCAGCATCGTCCGGGACAGGGATCAAAATTCACCCCTCCACTTT. It yields the protein CASSIVRDRDQNSPLHF.

V and J are TRBV5-4 and TRBJ2-5; TRBD2 aligns across 10 bases. Germline V gene lookup returns CDR1 SGHNT and CDR2 YYREEE (reference sequence). J gave up 5 bases and V 2 bases, and 6 bases lay outside the gene matches. The CDR3 contains 15 residues. The CDR3 loop reads CASSFPGTSEETQYF. The CDR3 DNA follows: TGTGCCAGCAGCTTCCCTGGGACTAGCGAGGAGACCCAGTACTTC.

This clone was observed a handful of times. This chain connects TRBV29-1 to TRBJ1-6, with a weak D call TRBD1 (5 bases). CDR3 size: 13 residues. V gave up 7 bases and J gave up 6 bases, with 13 bases separating them. Germline V gene data show CDR1 as SQVTM and CDR2 as ANQGSEA. The CDR3 DNA reads as TGCAGCGGTCCAGCGGGACTTAATTCACCCCTCCACTTT. This encodes CSGPAGLNSPLHF. Using reference TRBV29-1 and TRBJ1-6 for the parts outside the CDR3, the full variable domain is SAVISQKPSRDICQRGTSLTIQCQVDSQVTMMFWYRQQPGQSLTLIATANQGSEATYESGFVIDKFPISRPNLTFSTLTVSNMSPEDSSIYLCSGPAGLNSPLHFGNGTRLTVT.

The chain carries TRBV30 and TRBJ1-5; D uncertain. Germline lookup yields CDR1 GTSNPN and CDR2 SVGIG (reference sequence). Trimming stripped 3 bases from V and 3 bases from J, with 3 bases between. This CDR3 comprises 11 residues. The CDR3 DNA reads TGTGCCTGGAGCCTCAATCAGCCCCAGCATTTT. Residues: CAWSLNQPQHF.

The V call is TRBV15, the J call TRBJ1-4, with D unclear. The CDR3 is 15 amino acids. V was trimmed by 2 bases and J by 2 bases, leaving 9 bases between them. Germline V gene sequence: CDR1 LNHNV, CDR2 YYDKDF (reference sequence). CDR3 in DNA: TGTGCCACCAGCAGAATCAGGCGGACTAATGAAAAACTGTTTTTT. Its protein product is CATSRIRRTNEKLFF.

The J gene is TRBJ2-3, the V gene TRBV6-5; D is ambiguous. In germline, CDR1 is MNHEY, CDR2 SVGAGI. Trimming removed 6 bases at V and 0 bases at J, with 4 bases between. The CDR3 spans 12 residues. The CDR3 is CASSDSTDTQYF. CDR3 coding DNA: TGTGCCAGCAGCGATAGCACAGATACGCAGTATTTT.